This TCR beta chain was sequenced for a study of blood T cell repertoires in COVID-19. On the study more broadly: Samples taken during acute and convalescent COVID-19 were collected in the United States, Italy and Spain.

The data were produced by immunoSEQ multiplex PCR, yet TCRdb's version contains in-frame clones alone and is incomplete. This table holds about 150,000 clones, roughly 84% found once. Specimen: peripheral blood. This TCR was sampled from a woman in her 50s with acute or convalescent COVID-19.

The CDR3 DNA reads TGCGCCAGCAGCCAAGATTCGGCGGGAGCATCTGGAAACACCATATATTTT. Protein product: CASSQDSAGASGNTIYF. The chain employs TRBV4-3 and TRBJ1-3; no reliable D call. The length of the CDR3 is 17 residues. Germline V CDR1 and CDR2: LGHNA, YSLEER. With 0 bases removed from V and 1 base from J, the gap between germline ends came to 13 bases.